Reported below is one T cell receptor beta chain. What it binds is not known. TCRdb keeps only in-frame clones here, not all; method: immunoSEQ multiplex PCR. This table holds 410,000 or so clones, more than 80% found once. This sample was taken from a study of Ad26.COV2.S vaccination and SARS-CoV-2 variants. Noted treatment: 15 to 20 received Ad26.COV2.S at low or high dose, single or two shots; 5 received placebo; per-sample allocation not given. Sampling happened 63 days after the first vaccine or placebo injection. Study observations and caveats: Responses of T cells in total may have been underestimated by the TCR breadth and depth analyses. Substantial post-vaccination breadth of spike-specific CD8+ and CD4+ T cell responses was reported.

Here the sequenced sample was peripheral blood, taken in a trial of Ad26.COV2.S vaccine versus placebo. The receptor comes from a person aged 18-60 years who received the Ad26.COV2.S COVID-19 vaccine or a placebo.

The CDR3 bases are TGTGCCAGCACAAGCACAGTAGCAGCCGTTTACGAGCAGTACTTC. This encodes CASTSTVAAVYEQYF. The chain recombines TRBV7-9 with TRBJ2-7, with D unclear. The CDR3 length is 15 residues. The germline CDR1 and CDR2 sequences are SEHNR and FQNEAQ (reference sequence). The V and J ends lost 7 bases and 4 bases respectively, with 20 bases between them.